Presented here are 23 T cell receptor beta chains from one specimen sequenced in a study of cytomegalovirus exposure and HLA in healthy donors. The PCR employed 60 Vbeta primers together with 13 Jbeta primers. TCRdb keeps only in-frame clones here, not all; method: immunoSEQ multiplex PCR. Here the sample spans 100,000 to 150,000 clones, 70% to 80% being singletons. Specimen: PBMCs. All receptors derive from a man between 35 and 55 years old in good health and CMV-seronegative.

This clone was detected only a few times. V is TRBV7-9 and J is TRBJ1-2, with 8 bases lining up with TRBD1. The CDR3 is 14 residues long. Germline CDR1 SEHNR, CDR2 FQNEAQ (reference sequence). Trimming cost V 4 bases and J 7 bases; bases outside gene matches: 8. CDR3: CASSSYQGACGYTF. The DNA of the CDR3 is TGTGCCAGCAGCTCATATCAGGGGGCGTGTGGCTACACCTTC.

This clone was found once. This sequence joins TRBV19 and TRBJ2-7; possible D gene TRBD1, 5 bases. V was cut by 5 bases and J by 5 bases, with 16 bases left in between. The CDR3 runs 14 residues. Germline V gives CDR1 LNHDA, CDR2 SQIVND (reference sequence). DNA for the CDR3: TGTGCCAGTAGTGTTAGACAGCCTCCGGACGAGCAGTACTTC. This translates into CASSVRQPPDEQYF.

The V call is TRBV4-3, the J call TRBJ1-3; TRBD1 matches at 8 bases. V was pared by 3 bases and J by 11 bases, with 6 bases of the junction left unmatched. CDR1 is LGHNA and CDR2 is YSLEER in the germline V gene. The CDR3 consists of 13 residues. CDR3 region: CASSHGQGYAIYF. CDR3 DNA sequence: TGCGCCAGCAGCCACGGACAGGGTTACGCCATATATTTT.

The chain has TRBV9 and TRBJ2-6; 7 bases are a match to TRBD2. Germline V gene lookup returns CDR1 SGDLS and CDR2 YYNGEE. Unmatched junction bases numbered 5, after V lost 0 bases and J lost 2 bases. CDR3 length: 17 amino acids. This CDR3 is CASSVAVSGPGANVLTF. The CDR3 DNA reads as TGTGCCAGCAGCGTAGCTGTTAGCGGGCCTGGGGCCAACGTCCTGACTTTC. The whole variable domain, remainder taken from reference TRBV9 and TRBJ2-6, is DSGVTQTPKHLITATGQRVTLRCSPRSGDLSVYWYQQSLDQGLQFLIQYYNGEERAKGNILERFSAQQFPDLHSELNLSSLELGDSALYFCASSVAVSGPGANVLTFGAGSRLTVL.

The chain carries TRBV27 and TRBJ2-2, with 12 bases fitting TRBD2. This CDR3 is 16 amino acids long. Germline V gene sequence: CDR1 MNHEY, CDR2 SMNVEV (reference sequence). The J segment lost 7 bases and the V segment lost 2 bases, leaving 5 bases of the junction unmatched. The CDR3 here is CASSLPSGGVGGELFF. CDR3 in DNA: TGTGCCAGCAGTTTACCTAGCGGGGGGGTTGGCGGGGAGCTGTTTTTT.

This rearrangement joins TRBV4-3 to TRBJ1-6; a possible D gene is TRBD1 (6 bases). Trimming stripped 0 bases from V and 7 bases from J, with 10 bases between. Germline CDR1 reads LGHNA; CDR2 reads YSLEER. CDR3 length: 15 residues. CDR3 nucleotide sequence: TGCGCCAGCAGCCAAGATGAAGGGGGAAATTCACCCCTCCACTTT. Translation: CASSQDEGGNSPLHF.

V gene TRBV7-2 combines with J gene TRBJ1-5; D call uncertain. The CDR3 length is 15 residues. V dropped 1 base and J dropped 5 bases, with 12 bases sitting between them. Germline assignment: CDR1 SGHTA and CDR2 FQGNSA. In nucleotides, the CDR3 is TGTGCCAGCAGCTTAGGGTCTGGAGGATATCAGCCCCAGCATTTT. Translating it yields CASSLGSGGYQPQHF. Variable domain in full (rest from reference TRBV7-2 and TRBJ1-5): GAGVSQSPSNKVTEKGKDVELRCDPISGHTALYWYRQSLGQGLEFLIYFQGNSAPDKSGLPSDRFSAERTGGSVSTLTIQRTQQEDSAVYLCASSLGSGGYQPQHFGDGTRLSIL.

The rearrangement uses TRBV7-2 and TRBJ1-1, with D unclear. The germline V gene has CDR1 SGHTA and CDR2 FQGNSA. V was shortened by 0 bases and J by 3 bases, with 5 bases between the two germline ends. The CDR3 spans 13 residues. In nucleotides, the CDR3 is TGTGCCAGCAGCTTAGCGTCGGACACTGAAGCTTTCTTT. This gives the protein CASSLASDTEAFF.

This sequence joins TRBV9 and TRBJ1-1; no clear D gene. V was cut by 0 bases and J by 11 bases, with 14 bases left in between. CDR3 length equals 13 residues. Germline values: CDR1 SGDLS, CDR2 YYNGEE. DNA for the CDR3: TGTGCCAGCAGCGTAGCGGCCGGAGCAGACGCTTTCTTT. Encoded protein: CASSVAAGADAFF.

The gene calls are TRBV6-4 and TRBJ2-3; TRBD2 is a possible D gene (5 bases). CDR3 length: 16 amino acids. Between the trimmed V and J ends, which lost 0 bases and 2 bases, there was a span of 12 bases. Germline V gene lookup returns CDR1 MRHNA and CDR2 SNTAGT. CDR3 DNA: TGTGCCAGCAGTGACTCGGCAGGAGGAAACACAGATACGCAGTATTTT. Translating it yields CASSDSAGGNTDTQYF.

The rearrangement uses TRBV9 and TRBJ2-3; D gene ambiguous. The CDR3 is made up of 13 amino acids. The germline CDR1 and CDR2 sequences are SGDLS and YYNGEE. The V and J ends lost 3 bases and 2 bases respectively, with 7 bases between them. CDR3 protein: CASSAFSTDTQYF. The CDR3 DNA is TGTGCCAGCAGCGCTTTCTCCACAGATACGCAGTATTTT.

V usage is TRBV5-4 and J usage is TRBJ2-3; D may be TRBD1 (5 bases). CDR3 length: 13 residues. Trimming left V 4 bases short and J 6 bases short, with 12 bases between. Germline CDR1 SGHNT, CDR2 YYREEE (reference sequence). The chain's CDR3 is CASSKAGSDTQYF. The CDR3 nucleotides are TGTGCCAGCAGCAAAGCAGGGTCCGATACGCAGTATTTT.

This chain uses TRBV29-1 with TRBJ1-3; D ambiguous. CDR3 length: 14 residues. Per germline, CDR1 SQVTM and CDR2 ANQGSEA. Trimming took off 0 bases at V and 0 bases at J, with 6 bases between the two ends. CDR3 residues: CSVEEEPSGNTIYF. CDR3 in DNA: TGCAGCGTTGAAGAAGAGCCCTCTGGAAACACCATATATTTT.

The CDR3 region has the DNA TGTGCCAGCAAGATACAGGGAAGTGGAGATCAGCCCCAGCATTTT. Translating it yields CASKIQGSGDQPQHF. The V gene is TRBV6-5, the J gene TRBJ1-5; possible D gene TRBD1, 6 bases. CDR3 length: 15 amino acids. Germline V lookup: CDR1 MNHEY, CDR2 SVGAGI. Trimming left V 7 bases short and J 5 bases short, with 18 bases between.

This clone was picked up a small number of times. The chain couples TRBV5-8 to TRBJ1-3, with D unclear. The CDR3 is 12 amino acids. Deletions cut 7 bases from V and 4 bases from J, with 9 bases between. Germline values: CDR1 SGHTS, CDR2 YDEGEE. The CDR3 sequence: CASEVTGNTIYF. In DNA, the CDR3 is TGTGCCAGCGAGGTAACCGGAAACACCATATATTTT. The variable domain in full, with the rest retrieved from reference TRBV5-8 and TRBJ1-3, is EAGVTQSPTHLIKTRGQQATLRCSPISGHTSVYWYQQALGLGLQFLLWYDEGEERNRGNFPPRFSGRQFPNYSSELNVNALELEDSALYLCASEVTGNTIYFGEGSWLTVV.

This clone has only a few counts. This chain connects TRBV14 to TRBJ2-7; 9 bases line up with TRBD1. CDR1 and CDR2 (germline): SGHDN, FVKESK. CDR3 length equals 15 residues. The ends lost 4 bases at V and 2 bases at J; junction bases unmatched: 6. CDR3 loop: CASSRSGTGPYEQYF. CDR3 nucleotide sequence: TGTGCCAGCAGCCGATCCGGGACAGGGCCCTACGAGCAGTACTTC.

The rearrangement joins TRBV7-9 to TRBJ2-7; a weak D match, TRBD2 (6 bases). Germline V gives CDR1 SEHNR, CDR2 FQNEAQ (reference sequence). The CDR3 is made up of 16 amino acids. V was shortened by 5 bases and J by 6 bases, with 23 bases between the two germline ends. CDR3 amino acids: CASSLEPGLGGLEQYF. DNA for the CDR3: TGTGCCAGCAGCCTAGAACCGGGACTTGGGGGTCTCGAGCAGTACTTC. The complete variable domain, with remaining parts taken from reference TRBV7-9 and TRBJ2-7, reads DTGVSQNPRHKITKRGQNVTFRCDPISEHNRLYWYRQTLGQGPEFLTYFQNEAQLEKSRLLSDRFSAERPKGSFSTLEIQRTEQGDSAMYLCASSLEPGLGGLEQYFGPGTRLTVT.

The V gene is TRBV6-6, the J gene TRBJ1-2, with 9 bases matching TRBD1. Germline loops: CDR1 MNHNY, CDR2 SVGAGI (reference sequence). V gave up 2 bases and J gave up 6 bases; unmatched junction bases: 10. CDR3 length: 16 amino acids. The CDR3 DNA reads TGTGCCAGCAGTTACGGGTTACAGGGGGCGCGGAATGGCTACACCTTC. Its protein is CASSYGLQGARNGYTF.

The gene calls are TRBV11-2 and TRBJ1-1; 7 nucleotides line up with TRBD1. From germline, CDR1 is SGHAT and CDR2 FQNNGV. This CDR3 is 16 amino acids long. Losses at the gene ends were 5 bases for V and 4 bases for J; bases not matched to a gene: 13. The DNA of the CDR3 is TGTGCCAGCAGCCCCCTCCTGGCAGGGGGGACCACTGAAGCTTTCTTT. Translation gives CASSPLLAGGTTEAFF.

The rearrangement uses TRBV19 and TRBJ1-3; TRBD1 aligns across 7 bases. The CDR3 extends over 15 amino acids. Germline V gene sequence: CDR1 LNHDA, CDR2 SQIVND (reference sequence). Germline trimming cut 9 bases from V and 7 bases from J; bases unmatched to any gene: 15. The CDR3 loop is CASHLWGQTLNTIYF. As DNA, the CDR3 is TGTGCCAGCCACCTGTGGGGACAGACCTTGAACACCATATATTTT.

The rearrangement links TRBV5-1 to TRBJ1-4; weak D call: TRBD1 (6 bases). The CDR3 loop spans 15 amino acids. The germline V gene encodes CDR1 SGHRS and CDR2 YFSETQ. Trimming cost V 4 bases and J 3 bases, with 13 bases left between them. The CDR3 protein is CASSTQGPPNEKLFF. CDR3 nucleotides: TGCGCCAGCAGCACACAGGGCCCTCCTAATGAAAAACTGTTTTTT.

The sample holds a few counts of this clone. The rearrangement uses TRBV28 and TRBJ2-1; D may be TRBD1 (5 bases). The CDR3 runs to 18 residues. The V end was cut by 3 bases, the J end by 0 bases, with 18 bases between. Germline-derived CDR1 and CDR2 are MDHEN and SYDVKM. The CDR3 DNA is TGTGCCAGCAGTTTGCGACATATAGGTGACAGCTCCTACAATGAGCAGTTCTTC. The encoded protein is CASSLRHIGDSSYNEQFF.

The genes are TRBV30 and TRBJ2-5; TRBD2 aligns across 10 bases. V lost 0 bases, J lost 0 bases, and 1 base stayed unmatched. The CDR3 contains 15 residues. Per germline, CDR1 GTSNPN and CDR2 SVGIG (reference sequence). DNA for the CDR3: TGTGCCTGGAGTGTACTAGCGGGGAACCAAGAGACCCAGTACTTC. Its protein is CAWSVLAGNQETQYF.